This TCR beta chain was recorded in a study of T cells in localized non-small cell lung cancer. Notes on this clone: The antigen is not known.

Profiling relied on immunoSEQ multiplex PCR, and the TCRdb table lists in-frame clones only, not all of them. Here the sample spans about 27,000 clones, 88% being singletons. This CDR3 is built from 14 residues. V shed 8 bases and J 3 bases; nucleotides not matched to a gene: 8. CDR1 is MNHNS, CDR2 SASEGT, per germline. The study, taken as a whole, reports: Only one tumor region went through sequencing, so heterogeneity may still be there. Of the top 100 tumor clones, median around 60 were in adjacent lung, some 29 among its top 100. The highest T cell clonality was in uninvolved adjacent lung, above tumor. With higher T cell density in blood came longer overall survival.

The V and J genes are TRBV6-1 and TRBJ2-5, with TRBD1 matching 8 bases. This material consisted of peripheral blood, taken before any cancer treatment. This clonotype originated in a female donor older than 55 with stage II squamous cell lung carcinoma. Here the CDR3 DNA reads TGTGCCAGCGATCAGGGGGCCATAGAAGAGACCCAGTACTTC. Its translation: CASDQGAIEETQYF.